This is a list of T cell receptor beta chains from one sample in a study of cytomegalovirus exposure and HLA in healthy donors. Libraries were prepared by immunoSEQ multiplex PCR; TCRdb keeps only in-frame clonotypes and omits some of them. The sample holds over 85,000 clones, around 87% seen once. The sequenced material came from PBMCs. The receptors originated from a woman younger than 45 in good health and CMV-seropositive. The CDR3 runs from the conserved cysteine through the conserved F or W. A D gene is named only where the DNA matches it firmly. Size is omitted from some rows. Given values are once, few, many or a class for expanded clones.

TRBV4-2,once,TRBJ2-5,15,TRBD2,TGTGCCACCTCGGGTAGCGGGGGGACCCAAGAGACCCAGTACTTC,CATSGSGGTQETQYF
TRBV4-3,.,TRBJ1-1,14,TRBD1,TGCGCCAGCAGCCTACGACAGGGTGGGACTGAAGCTTTCTTT,CASSLRQGGTEAFF
TRBV4-3,.,TRBJ2-7,14,.,TGCGCCAGCAGCCAAGGACAGAATGGATACGAGCAGTACTTC,CASSQGQNGYEQYF
TRBV7-9,.,TRBJ2-2,15,.,TGTGCCAGCAGCCCTACGATGACGAACACCGGGGAGCTGTTTTTT,CASSPTMTNTGELFF
TRBV4-3,.,TRBJ2-7,15,.,TGCGCCAGCAGCCTCTACCGGGACACTTCCTACGAGCAGTACTTC,CASSLYRDTSYEQYF
TRBV19,.,TRBJ2-2,14,.,TGTGCCAGTAGTATAGATACAGGCACCGGGGAGCTGTTTTTT,CASSIDTGTGELFF
TRBV2,.,TRBJ1-2,12,.,TGTGCCAGCAGTGTACAGGGCTATGGCTACACCTTC,CASSVQGYGYTF
TRBV4-3,.,TRBJ2-2,17,.,TGCGCCAGCAGCCAAGATGACCTAGTTCGTGACACCGGGGAGCTGTTTTTT,CASSQDDLVRDTGELFF
TRBV11-3,.,TRBJ2-1,15,TRBD1,TGTGCCAGCAGCACCAGGACAGGGCCTTACAATGAGCAGTTCTTC,CASSTRTGPYNEQFF
TRBV28,.,TRBJ2-1,13,.,TGTGCCAGCAGTTTAGGCCCATACAATGAGCAGTTCTTC,CASSLGPYNEQFF
TRBV23-1,.,TRBJ1-5,19,TRBD1,TGCGCCAGCAGTCGGAAAAGTTGGACAGGTAAAGTGGGAATCCAGCCCCAGCATTTT,CASSRKSWTGKVGIQPQHF
TRBV9,.,TRBJ1-3,14,TRBD1,TGTGCCAGCAGCTTCGGGACAGCAGGAAACACCATATATTTT,CASSFGTAGNTIYF
TRBV2,.,TRBJ2-3,15,TRBD2,TGTGCCAGCAGTGAAGAGCGGGGGGCCACAGATACGCAGTATTTT,CASSEERGATDTQYF
TRBV5-1,.,TRBJ1-2,14,TRBD1,TGCGCCAGCAGCCCCCCAGGGGGCCCCTATGGCTACACCTTC,CASSPPGGPYGYTF
TRBV4-2,.,TRBJ2-3,17,TRBD1,TGTGCCAGCAGCCAAGAACCGACAGGGGGGAATTCAGATACGCAGTATTTT,CASSQEPTGGNSDTQYF
TRBV30,.,TRBJ2-3,14,.,TGTGCCTGGAGGACCAGCGGGAGCACAGATACGCAGTATTTT,CAWRTSGSTDTQYF
TRBV15,.,TRBJ2-7,15,.,TGTGCCACCAGCAGAGATCCCGGGGGTCCCTACGAGCAGTACTTC,CATSRDPGGPYEQYF
TRBV6-6,few,TRBJ1-5,14,.,TGTGCCAGCAGTTACGGGCAGGGGAACCAGCCCCAGCATTTT,CASSYGQGNQPQHF
TRBV9,.,TRBJ2-2,17,TRBD2,TGTGCCAGCAGCGTTTTAGCGGGGGGACTGAACACCGGGGAGCTGTTTTTT,CASSVLAGGLNTGELFF
TRBV4-3,.,TRBJ2-6,17,.,TGCGCCAGCAGCCAAGATCTGGGAGCTGCTGGGGCCAACGTCCTGACTTTC,CASSQDLGAAGANVLTF
TRBV19,.,TRBJ1-3,14,.,TGTGCCAGTAGTATCTCCGGGTCTGGAAACACCATATATTTT,CASSISGSGNTIYF
TRBV7-9,.,TRBJ2-7,13,TRBD1,TGTGCCAGCAGAGGGCAGGGGGATTACGAGCAGTACTTC,CASRGQGDYEQYF
TRBV30,.,TRBJ2-7,12,.,TGTGCCTGGAGTGATACAGGCTACGAGCAGTACTTC,CAWSDTGYEQYF
TRBV5-4,.,TRBJ1-4,14,TRBD1,TGTGCCAGCAGCCCGGGACAGACTAATGAAAAACTGTTTTTT,CASSPGQTNEKLFF
TRBV29-1,.,TRBJ1-3,14,.,TGCAGCGTTCAAAGAGGGACTTCTGGAAACACCATATATTTT,CSVQRGTSGNTIYF
TRBV10-2,.,TRBJ2-7,16,TRBD1,TGCGCCAGCAGTGAGGGAAGGACAGGCCTTCCCTACGAGCAGTACTTC,CASSEGRTGLPYEQYF
TRBV12-2,.,TRBJ2-7,18,.,TGTGCAAGTCGCTGGCCGGGACAGGGGGTAATGAGGTCCTACGAGCAGTACTTC,CASRWPGQGVMRSYEQYF
TRBV28,.,TRBJ2-3,16,TRBD1,TGTGCCAGCAGTTATATAGGGACAGGGATGACAGATACGCAGTATTTT,CASSYIGTGMTDTQYF
TRBV6-6,once,TRBJ2-1,15,TRBD2,TGTGCCAGCGGGACTAGCGGGAGGGCCAGCGATGAGCAGTTCTTC,CASGTSGRASDEQFF
TRBV15,.,TRBJ2-2,15,.,TGTGCCACCAGCAGAGAACTAGCGAACACCGGGGAGCTGTTTTTT,CATSRELANTGELFF
TRBV4-3,.,TRBJ1-1,14,TRBD1,TGCGCCAGCAGCCAAGATCCAGGGGGCAATGAAGCTTTCTTT,CASSQDPGGNEAFF
TRBV30,.,TRBJ1-5,13,.,TGTGCCTGGAGTGTTCGTGGCAATCAGCCCCAGCATTTT,CAWSVRGNQPQHF
TRBV4-1,.,TRBJ1-1,13,.,TGCGCCAGCAGCCACGGGATGAACACTGAAGCTTTCTTT,CASSHGMNTEAFF
TRBV2,.,TRBJ1-4,14,.,TGTGCCAGCAGTGAAGGGGCAGATAATGAAAAACTGTTTTTT,CASSEGADNEKLFF
TRBV11-2,.,TRBJ2-7,11,.,TGTGCCAGCAGCTCGACTGGGGAGCAGTACTTC,CASSSTGEQYF
TRBV7-8,.,TRBJ1-6,15,.,TGTGCCAGCAGCTTAGGCAGGGGTCGGTATTCACCCCTCCACTTT,CASSLGRGRYSPLHF
TRBV7-9,.,TRBJ1-1,16,.,TGTGCCAGCAGCGCCTGGGGAGCAAGGGAGTACACTGAAGCTTTCTTT,CASSAWGAREYTEAFF
TRBV23-1,.,TRBJ2-1,14,.,TGCGCCAGCAGGCGGGCCCGTTGTTCCAATGAGCAGTTCTTC,CASRRARCSNEQFF
TRBV28,.,TRBJ2-7,16,TRBD2,TGTGCCAGCAGTTCCCCGATGTTAGCGGGGTCCTACGAGCAGTACTTC,CASSSPMLAGSYEQYF
TRBV4-2,once,TRBJ1-3,15,TRBD1,TGTGCCAGCAGCCCCTGGACAGGGGAGGCGAACACCATATATTTT,CASSPWTGEANTIYF
TRBV7-9,.,TRBJ2-7,17,TRBD2,TGTGCCAGCAGCTTAGCCCGGTGGGCGGGAGGGCTTCACGAGCAGTACTTC,CASSLARWAGGLHEQYF
TRBV27,.,TRBJ1-6,18,.,TGTGCCAGCAGTTTATCGTTTTCAGATCTCTTATATAATTCACCCCTCCACTTT,CASSLSFSDLLYNSPLHF
TRBV18,.,TRBJ2-5,17,.,TGTGCCAGCTCACGCGTCGTGCTACTAGCTGAGGGAGAGACCCAGTACTTC,CASSRVVLLAEGETQYF
TRBV27,.,TRBJ1-1,14,.,TGTGCCAGCAGTCCCCGGCAGGGTAGGACTGAAGCTTTCTTT,CASSPRQGRTEAFF
TRBV12-5,once,TRBJ2-1,14,.,TGTGCTAGTGGTAGCATGGGCCCTCACAATGAGCAGTTCTTC,CASGSMGPHNEQFF
TRBV10-2,few,TRBJ2-7,13,.,TGCGCCAGCAGTAAGTCCGTACGGGACGAGCAGTACTTC,CASSKSVRDEQYF
TRBV11-2,.,TRBJ1-1,15,TRBD1,TGTGCCAGCAGCTCAATCAGGGGGCCGAACACTGAAGCTTTCTTT,CASSSIRGPNTEAFF
TRBV5-1,.,TRBJ2-1,17,.,TGCGCCAGCAGCTTGATCCCCCTACTAGCAGAAAACAATGAGCAGTTCTTC,CASSLIPLLAENNEQFF
TRBV5-8,once,TRBJ1-6,16,.,TGTGCCAGCAGGCGGGACGGTGCATCGGAGATTTCACCCCTCCACTTT,CASRRDGASEISPLHF
TRBV15,.,TRBJ1-6,17,.,TGTGCCACCAGCAGAGAAGCAGGGCCCATTATTAATTCACCCCTCCACTTT,CATSREAGPIINSPLHF
TRBV19,.,TRBJ2-4,12,TRBD1,TGTGCCAGTAGTACCGAAGGGGGCGCGAACAACTTC,CASSTEGGANNF
TRBV6-6,.,TRBJ1-5,16,.,TGTGCCAGCAGTTACGTACCAACTGCCCTGAATCAGCCCCAGCATTTT,CASSYVPTALNQPQHF
TRBV6-5,.,TRBJ2-1,15,TRBD2,TGTGCCAGCAGTTACGTTACTAGCGGGAACAATGAGCAGTTCTTC,CASSYVTSGNNEQFF
TRBV13,once,TRBJ2-7,13,.,TGTGCCAGCAGCTTAGGAAAGGGGAACGAGCAGTACTTC,CASSLGKGNEQYF